The present TCR beta chain was sequenced within a study of shared clonotypes between healthy human individuals (TCRdb year 2020). Background for the entire study: The cohort comprised a couple of women and three men aged 18 to 49 years. To estimate repertoire size and how much clonotypes are shared between individuals, the study performed deep sequencing of blood TCR repertoires from about 5 healthy adults. Between about 0.8 and 8.9 billion PBMCs per donor were obtained by leukapheresis. Libraries were prepared and TCR repertoires were sequenced by different laboratories using diverse techniques, in order to increase sequencing depth and limit assay-specific biases. Broad study findings and their caveats: The small number of donors limited the genetic and exposure-history diversity represented. Sampling was restricted to blood, and TCR repertoires in tissues likely differ from the TCR repertoires found in blood. Pairwise subsampling led to the expectation that sequencing depth would affect the degree of clonotype sharing among donors.

Healthy HIV-negative adults with no recently reported acute infections or vaccinations were included as donors. Every donor was a Caucasian adult residing in Nashville, Tennessee, USA. For unsorted samples, roughly 81 million PBMCs were counted and genomic DNA was extracted with the QIAamp DNA Blood Mini kit. Blood was collected by leukapheresis, and PBMCs were isolated by Ficoll-Histopaque density gradient centrifugation and then cryopreserved in liquid nitrogen vapor phase. For this clone: Its antigen specificity is not known. No base quality values were provided; no much bigger clone lies one nucleotide off.

The CDR3, cysteine through phenylalanine, is 14 amino acids long. The read is trimmed to its CDR3 DNA, 42 bases read in frame from base 1. The germline ends are 9 bases apart after V is trimmed by 2 bases and J by 4 bases. CDR1 MNHNS and CDR2 SASEGT were looked up in the germline V gene. Using the deep immunoSEQ assay, TCR CDR3 regions were amplified from genomic DNA by multiplex PCR. For each cell subset, the extracted genomic DNA was distributed evenly across all wells of several immunoSEQ 96-well plates, and each plate served as one replicate. Each replicate PCR for unsorted PBMC received roughly 300 ng genomic DNA, equal to 30,000 to 35,000 T cell genomes. Unsorted PBMC genomic DNA was sequenced across ten immunoSEQ deep assay plates. The purified libraries were quantified using a Qubit 3.0 fluorometer, sized with a Bioanalyzer 2100, and then quantified again using the KAPA Library Quantification kit. Each immunoSEQ 96-well plate was sequenced on its own single-read 150-cycle Illumina NextSeq 550 flow cell. The authors' pipeline ran thus. Because the immunoSEQ output held only junctional sequences and lacked quality scores, the filtering could not match the filtering applied to full-length reads. To assign V/J genes and CDR3, sequences were annotated using PyIR, a Python wrapper for IgBLAST v1.9, with IMGT germline references. Any read was removed if the V/J assignment was weak (E-value above 1e-6), the CDR3 was missing, or the read contained stop codons, out-of-frame junctions, or ambiguous translated residues. A V3J clonotype was defined by an identical inferred V gene, J gene, and CDR3 amino acid sequence. The percentage overlap between two repertoires was calculated by dividing the number of shared unique clonotypes by the size of the smaller repertoire. Three approaches were used to assess repertoire richness: RTK rarefaction, the Chao1 estimator, and Recon v2.1 estimates of unobserved clonotypes. Sourced from immuneACCESS, this table was stored by TCRdb with only in-frame sequences that have V and J called. A share of the clones is absent; for the studies checked, an unresolved V gene accounts for under half, and the remainder has no known explanation. That table is the source of V, J and clone size, and D and trimming were worked out from the DNA. The sample contains about 560,000 clones, roughly 79% of them found a single time. The ten largest clonotypes hold 9.5% to 15% of the sample.

The sequencing input was PBMCs. This TCR was recovered from a woman between 40 and 55 years old in good health. Some clones in this sample may be carry-over from other donors' samples. The chain uses TRBV6-1 and TRBJ1-5; a tentative D call is TRBD1 (6 bases match). The nucleotides read TGTGCCAGCAGTGAAACAGGGCATAATCAGCCCCAGCATTTT. Translated, this gives CASSETGHNQPQHF.